This T cell receptor beta chain was sequenced for a study of cytomegalovirus exposure and HLA in healthy donors. Background on the study: Per a later analysis, the approximately 690 first-cohort and approximately 120 validation repertoires shared one platform.

Whole-study findings and limits: Altogether, about 160 TCR beta chains were recorded as cytomegalovirus-associated.

There are 16 residues in the CDR3. In germline, CDR1 is LNHDA, CDR2 SQIVND (reference sequence). Trimming took 7 bases from V and 5 from J; bases not matched to a gene: 11. Donors were drawn from the roughly 120-subject validation cohort, separate from the roughly 700-subject first cohort. Regarding this clone: The antigen is undetermined.

Here immunoSEQ multiplex PCR was the method, and the copy in TCRdb shows in-frame clones only, minus some. The sample yields 66,000 or so clones, about 97% seen once. The chain employs TRBV19 and TRBJ2-5, with TRBD2 identical over 12 bases. Sequenced: PBMCs. This TCR came from a woman between 18 and 29 years old in good health and CMV-seropositive. The CDR3 DNA reads TGTGCCAGTACCTTCCGTCTAGCGGGAGGGCTGGAGACCCAGTACTTC. Translated: CASTFRLAGGLETQYF.